This is a list of T cell receptor beta chains from one sample in a study of blood T cell repertoires in COVID-19. Profiled with immunoSEQ multiplex PCR; TCRdb holds only in-frame clones, not every one. This table holds approximately 190,000 clones, around 84% found once. Sequencing was performed on peripheral blood. The receptors shown here come from a man younger than 45 with active or convalescent COVID-19. CDR3s include the opening cysteine and the closing phenylalanine or tryptophan. Each record gives: V gene, D gene, CDR3 length, clone size, J gene, CDR3 protein, CDR3 DNA. The D gene is left open where the match is weak. Clone size appears in some rows only: once, few, many, or a class for an expanded clone.

v_gene: TRBV5-1
d_gene: .
len: 14
abundance: .
j_gene: TRBJ2-3
CDR3aa: CASTHQGPKDTQYF
CDR3nt: TGCGCCAGCACCCATCAGGGGCCCAAAGATACGCAGTATTTT

v_gene: TRBV6-4
d_gene: TRBD1
len: 15
abundance: .
j_gene: TRBJ1-6
CDR3aa: CASSDSGQGTSPLHF
CDR3nt: TGTGCCAGCAGTGATTCGGGACAGGGCACTTCACCCCTCCACTTT

v_gene: TRBV29-1
d_gene: TRBD1
len: 14
abundance: once
j_gene: TRBJ1-1
CDR3aa: CSVMFGWDSTEAFF
CDR3nt: TGCAGCGTCATGTTTGGGTGGGACAGCACTGAAGCTTTCTTT

v_gene: TRBV11-3
d_gene: .
len: 13
abundance: .
j_gene: TRBJ1-5
CDR3aa: CASSQYLGQPQHF
CDR3nt: TGTGCCAGCAGCCAATACCTCGGGCAGCCCCAGCATTTT

v_gene: TRBV15
d_gene: .
len: 14
abundance: .
j_gene: TRBJ1-4
CDR3aa: CATSRDRAREKLFF
CDR3nt: TGTGCCACCAGCAGAGACAGGGCGCGGGAAAAACTGTTTTTT

v_gene: TRBV6-2/TRBV6-3
d_gene: TRBD1
len: 14
abundance: few
j_gene: TRBJ1-1
CDR3aa: CASSPLDREGAAFF
CDR3nt: TGTGCCAGCAGTCCCCTTGACAGGGAAGGAGCAGCTTTCTTT

v_gene: TRBV19
d_gene: .
len: 15
abundance: .
j_gene: TRBJ2-3
CDR3aa: CASSPGVGGTDTQYF
CDR3nt: TGTGCCAGTAGCCCGGGTGTAGGGGGCACAGATACGCAGTATTTT

v_gene: TRBV6-2/TRBV6-3
d_gene: .
len: 15
abundance: .
j_gene: TRBJ2-1
CDR3aa: CASSYDASSYNEQFF
CDR3nt: TGTGCCAGCAGTTACGATGCTAGCTCCTACAATGAGCAGTTCTTC

v_gene: TRBV6-5
d_gene: .
len: 16
abundance: .
j_gene: TRBJ2-3
CDR3aa: CASSYSTHPMTDTQYF
CDR3nt: TGTGCCAGCAGTTACTCGACACACCCCATGACAGATACGCAGTATTTT

v_gene: TRBV30
d_gene: .
len: 13
abundance: .
j_gene: TRBJ1-1
CDR3aa: CAWRLTGGTEAFF
CDR3nt: TGTGCCTGGAGGTTGACAGGAGGTACTGAAGCTTTCTTT

v_gene: TRBV27
d_gene: .
len: 16
abundance: .
j_gene: TRBJ1-6
CDR3aa: CASSLTRAQLNSPLHF
CDR3nt: TGTGCCAGCAGTTTAACGAGGGCCCAGCTAAATTCACCCCTCCACTTT

v_gene: TRBV3-1/TRBV3-2
d_gene: TRBD1
len: 11
abundance: .
j_gene: TRBJ1-4
CDR3aa: CASSLDRVLFF
CDR3nt: TGTGCCAGCAGCCTTGACAGGGTTCTGTTTTTT

v_gene: TRBV7-2
d_gene: .
len: 13
abundance: once
j_gene: TRBJ2-3
CDR3aa: CASSYRGTDTQYF
CDR3nt: TGTGCCAGCAGCTACCGAGGGACAGATACGCAGTATTTT

v_gene: TRBV10-3
d_gene: TRBD1
len: 15
abundance: .
j_gene: TRBJ2-2
CDR3aa: CAIRGDRGNTGELFF
CDR3nt: TGTGCCATCAGGGGGGACAGGGGGAACACCGGGGAGCTGTTTTTT

v_gene: TRBV7-2
d_gene: TRBD2
len: 15
abundance: .
j_gene: TRBJ2-3
CDR3aa: CASSSAGTRADTQYF
CDR3nt: TGTGCCAGCAGCTCCGCTGGGACTAGGGCCGATACGCAGTATTTT

v_gene: TRBV6-8
d_gene: .
len: 15
abundance: .
j_gene: TRBJ1-4
CDR3aa: CASSYAASRGGKLFF
CDR3nt: TGTGCCAGCAGTTACGCAGCGTCGCGGGGTGGAAAACTGTTTTTT

v_gene: TRBV6-5
d_gene: TRBD1
len: 13
abundance: .
j_gene: TRBJ1-6
CDR3aa: CASSTTGNSPLHF
CDR3nt: TGTGCCAGCAGTACGACAGGGAATTCACCCCTCCACTTT

v_gene: TRBV19
d_gene: .
len: 13
abundance: .
j_gene: TRBJ1-2
CDR3aa: CASSRSSNYGYTF
CDR3nt: TGTGCCAGTAGTCGGAGCAGCAACTATGGCTACACCTTC

v_gene: TRBV18
d_gene: TRBD1
len: 14
abundance: .
j_gene: TRBJ1-6
CDR3aa: CASSPGQGSSPLHF
CDR3nt: TGTGCCAGCTCACCAGGACAGGGATCTTCACCCCTCCACTTT

v_gene: TRBV4-1
d_gene: TRBD2
len: 15
abundance: .
j_gene: TRBJ2-3
CDR3aa: CASTGLAGGTDTQYF
CDR3nt: TGCGCCAGCACGGGACTAGCGGGAGGCACAGATACGCAGTATTTT

v_gene: TRBV7-2
d_gene: .
len: 13
abundance: .
j_gene: TRBJ1-2
CDR3aa: CASSSPQNYGYTF
CDR3nt: TGTGCCAGCAGCTCACCACAGAACTATGGCTACACCTTC

v_gene: TRBV5-1
d_gene: .
len: 21
abundance: .
j_gene: TRBJ1-6
CDR3aa: CASSLTPGGDFPSSYNSPLHF
CDR3nt: TGCGCCAGCAGCTTAACTCCTGGGGGCGACTTTCCGAGCTCCTATAATTCACCCCTCCACTTT

v_gene: TRBV18
d_gene: TRBD2
len: 16
abundance: .
j_gene: TRBJ2-7
CDR3aa: CASSPPGGGRSYEQYF
CDR3nt: TGTGCCAGCTCACCACCCGGCGGGGGGAGAAGCTACGAGCAGTACTTC

v_gene: TRBV5-8
d_gene: TRBD1
len: 14
abundance: .
j_gene: TRBJ2-5
CDR3aa: CASSLQGAGETQYF
CDR3nt: TGTGCCAGCAGCTTACAGGGGGCGGGGGAGACCCAGTACTTC

v_gene: TRBV7-9
d_gene: TRBD1
len: 14
abundance: .
j_gene: TRBJ1-2
CDR3aa: CASSLGQGIDGYTF
CDR3nt: TGTGCCAGCAGCTTGGGACAGGGAATCGATGGCTACACCTTC

v_gene: TRBV4-3
d_gene: TRBD2
len: 15
abundance: .
j_gene: TRBJ2-1
CDR3aa: CASSSLAGPLDEQFF
CDR3nt: TGCGCCAGCAGCTCACTAGCGGGACCACTCGATGAGCAGTTCTTC

v_gene: TRBV3-1/TRBV3-2
d_gene: .
len: 13
abundance: few
j_gene: TRBJ1-6
CDR3aa: CASSLRGESPLHF
CDR3nt: TGTGCCAGCAGCCTTCGGGGGGAATCACCCCTCCACTTT

v_gene: TRBV19
d_gene: TRBD2
len: 17
abundance: .
j_gene: TRBJ2-1
CDR3aa: CASSMVPSGSGRNEQFF
CDR3nt: TGTGCCAGTAGTATGGTTCCGTCGGGGAGCGGGAGAAATGAGCAGTTCTTC

v_gene: TRBV7-8
d_gene: TRBD1
len: 13
abundance: .
j_gene: TRBJ2-5
CDR3aa: CASSGQGAETQYF
CDR3nt: TGTGCCAGCAGCGGACAGGGGGCAGAGACCCAGTACTTC

v_gene: TRBV19
d_gene: .
len: 16
abundance: .
j_gene: TRBJ1-4
CDR3aa: CASSILVGGAREKLFF
CDR3nt: TGTGCCAGTAGTATCTTAGTCGGCGGGGCTCGAGAAAAACTGTTTTTT

v_gene: TRBV4-1
d_gene: TRBD2
len: 16
abundance: .
j_gene: TRBJ2-3
CDR3aa: CASSQDTGGREDTQYF
CDR3nt: TGCGCCAGCAGCCAAGATACGGGGGGGCGGGAAGATACGCAGTATTTT

v_gene: TRBV4-3
d_gene: TRBD1
len: 18
abundance: .
j_gene: TRBJ1-6
CDR3aa: CASSQDPPTGGRNSPLHF
CDR3nt: TGCGCCAGCAGCCAAGATCCTCCTACAGGGGGCAGGAATTCACCCCTCCACTTT

v_gene: TRBV4-1
d_gene: TRBD2
len: 15
abundance: .
j_gene: TRBJ2-3
CDR3aa: CASSRLAGGVDTQYF
CDR3nt: TGCGCCAGCAGCCGATTAGCGGGGGGGGTGGATACGCAGTATTTT

v_gene: TRBV9
d_gene: TRBD1
len: 16
abundance: once
j_gene: TRBJ2-3
CDR3aa: CASSVDGTASTDTQYF
CDR3nt: TGTGCCAGCAGCGTAGATGGGACAGCCAGCACAGATACGCAGTATTTT

v_gene: TRBV19
d_gene: .
len: 14
abundance: few
j_gene: TRBJ1-2
CDR3aa: CASSDLQDGYGYTF
CDR3nt: TGTGCCAGTAGTGACCTACAGGATGGCTATGGCTACACCTTC

v_gene: TRBV5-5
d_gene: TRBD2
len: 15
abundance: .
j_gene: TRBJ2-1
CDR3aa: CASSLSGSSYNEQFF
CDR3nt: TGTGCCAGCAGCTTGAGCGGGAGCTCCTACAATGAGCAGTTCTTC

v_gene: TRBV7-9
d_gene: TRBD2
len: 16
abundance: .
j_gene: TRBJ2-2
CDR3aa: CASSPGRATGTGELFF
CDR3nt: TGTGCCAGCAGCCCCGGGAGGGCAACAGGCACCGGGGAGCTGTTTTTT

v_gene: TRBV6-6
d_gene: .
len: 14
abundance: .
j_gene: TRBJ2-3
CDR3aa: CASSSGLSTDTQYF
CDR3nt: TGTGCCAGCAGTTCAGGGCTTAGCACAGATACGCAGTATTTT

v_gene: TRBV5-4
d_gene: TRBD2
len: 15
abundance: .
j_gene: TRBJ2-7
CDR3aa: CASSLGGRDSYEQYF
CDR3nt: TGTGCCAGCAGCTTGGGCGGGAGGGACTCCTACGAGCAGTACTTC

v_gene: TRBV27
d_gene: TRBD2
len: 16
abundance: .
j_gene: TRBJ2-3
CDR3aa: CASSLSGTSGPDTQYF
CDR3nt: TGTGCCAGCAGTTTATCAGGGACTAGCGGCCCAGATACGCAGTATTTT

v_gene: TRBV14
d_gene: .
len: 17
abundance: .
j_gene: TRBJ2-3
CDR3aa: CASSQVVYRTTPDTQYF
CDR3nt: TGTGCCAGCAGCCAAGTAGTCTACCGTACTACACCAGATACGCAGTATTTT

v_gene: TRBV7-9
d_gene: .
len: 15
abundance: .
j_gene: TRBJ1-5
CDR3aa: CASSRAGGGNQPQHF
CDR3nt: TGTGCCAGCAGCCGGGCGGGGGGTGGCAATCAGCCCCAGCATTTT

v_gene: TRBV4-3
d_gene: .
len: 16
abundance: .
j_gene: TRBJ1-3
CDR3aa: CASSQDPQGKSNTIYF
CDR3nt: TGCGCCAGCAGCCAAGACCCACAGGGAAAATCAAACACCATATATTTT

v_gene: TRBV7-2
d_gene: .
len: 14
abundance: .
j_gene: TRBJ1-5
CDR3aa: CASSPGGVGQPQHF
CDR3nt: TGTGCCAGCAGCCCTGGGGGGGTCGGTCAGCCCCAGCATTTT

v_gene: TRBV27
d_gene: .
len: 14
abundance: .
j_gene: TRBJ2-1
CDR3aa: CASSTGSSYNEQFF
CDR3nt: TGTGCCAGCAGTACGGGGAGCTCCTACAATGAGCAGTTCTTC

v_gene: TRBV15
d_gene: TRBD2
len: 15
abundance: .
j_gene: TRBJ2-1
CDR3aa: CATSRTSESYNEQFF
CDR3nt: TGTGCCACCAGCAGAACTAGCGAATCCTACAATGAGCAGTTCTTC

v_gene: TRBV10-3
d_gene: TRBD2
len: 15
abundance: .
j_gene: TRBJ2-1
CDR3aa: CAISEVPGGNNEQFF
CDR3nt: TGTGCCATCAGTGAGGTCCCGGGAGGAAACAATGAGCAGTTCTTC

v_gene: TRBV2
d_gene: .
len: 12
abundance: .
j_gene: TRBJ1-5
CDR3aa: CASSVAEDPQHF
CDR3nt: TGTGCCAGCAGTGTAGCGGAGGATCCCCAGCATTTT

v_gene: TRBV10-3
d_gene: TRBD2
len: 17
abundance: .
j_gene: TRBJ2-3
CDR3aa: CASQGTSGRASTDTQYF
CDR3nt: TGTGCCTCTCAGGGGACTAGCGGGAGGGCTAGCACAGATACGCAGTATTTT

v_gene: TRBV6-5
d_gene: TRBD1
len: 13
abundance: .
j_gene: TRBJ2-2
CDR3aa: CASSSQGAGELFF
CDR3nt: TGTGCCAGCAGTTCACAGGGGGCCGGGGAGCTGTTTTTT

v_gene: TRBV4-3
d_gene: TRBD1
len: 15
abundance: .
j_gene: TRBJ2-1
CDR3aa: CVSSQSNSQGNEQFF
CDR3nt: TGCGTCAGCAGCCAATCTAATTCACAGGGGAATGAGCAGTTCTTC

v_gene: TRBV7-9
d_gene: .
len: 13
abundance: .
j_gene: TRBJ2-7
CDR3aa: CASNPGPGGEQYF
CDR3nt: TGTGCCAGCAATCCGGGACCCGGGGGCGAGCAGTACTTC

v_gene: TRBV30
d_gene: .
len: 16
abundance: .
j_gene: TRBJ1-5
CDR3aa: CAWSKKNRVSNQPQHF
CDR3nt: TGTGCCTGGAGTAAGAAGAACAGGGTGAGCAATCAGCCCCAGCATTTT